The rows below give T cell receptor beta chains drawn from one sample of a study of PD-L1 blockade in urothelial cancer. Only in-frame clones appear in the TCRdb table, and some are missing; sequencing was by immunoSEQ multiplex PCR. The repertoire consists of 90,000 to 120,000 clones, with approximately 85% occurring once and the leading ten covering roughly 2.2%. This specimen was PBMCs, taken around atezolizumab (anti-PD-L1) treatment. The receptors derive from a man in his fifties or sixties with urothelial cancer. CDR3s include the opening cysteine and the closing phenylalanine or tryptophan. The D gene is left open where the match is weak. The size of a clone is reported for some rows only, either as once, few or many, or as a class for expanded clones.

D	size	J	V	DNA	CDR3
TRBD2	-	TRBJ2-4	TRBV28	TGTGCCACCCTCGGGGGGGGGCTGATGTACTTC	CATLGGGLMYF
TRBD1	-	TRBJ2-5	TRBV28	TGTGCCAGCAGCCACGACAGGGTTCAAGAGACCCAGTACTTC	CASSHDRVQETQYF
-	-	TRBJ2-3	TRBV6-6	TGTGCCAGCAGACCCACAGGGTTTAGCACAGATACGCAGTATTTT	CASRPTGFSTDTQYF
-	-	TRBJ1-4	TRBV5-1	TGCGCCAGCAGCTTGGTCGGGGAAAATGAAAAACTGTTTTTT	CASSLVGENEKLFF
TRBD2	once	TRBJ2-2	TRBV7-8	TGTGCCAGCAGCTTCCCTCGGACTAGCGGGAGCACCGGGGAGCTGTTTTTT	CASSFPRTSGSTGELFF
-	-	TRBJ2-2	TRBV2	TGTGCCAGCAGTGAAGCCGGGAGTAACACCGGGGAGCTGTTTTTT	CASSEAGSNTGELFF
-	-	TRBJ1-2	TRBV10-3	TGTGCCATCAGTGAGGTAACAGATACTAACTATGGCTACACCTTC	CAISEVTDTNYGYTF
TRBD2	-	TRBJ2-3	TRBV4-2	TGTGCCAGCAGCCAAGATCCTAGCGGGAGTTCGGCAGATACGCAGTATTTT	CASSQDPSGSSADTQYF
-	-	TRBJ1-1	TRBV19	TGTGCCAGTAGTATGGGAGGGCAGTTGAACACTGAAGCTTTCTTT	CASSMGGQLNTEAFF
TRBD1	-	TRBJ1-2	TRBV28	TGTGCCAGCAGACGGACAGGGGCGAGCTATGGCTACACCTTC	CASRRTGASYGYTF
TRBD2	-	TRBJ2-2	TRBV19	TGTGCCAGTAATAGCGGGACGAACACCGGGGAGCTGTTTTTT	CASNSGTNTGELFF
TRBD2	-	TRBJ2-7	TRBV7-9	TGTGCCAGCAGCCGGGAGGGGATCGAGCAGTACTTC	CASSREGIEQYF
TRBD1	-	TRBJ1-1	TRBV7-9	TGTGCCAGCAGCTTGGACAGGGTGAAGAACACTGAAGCTTTCTTT	CASSLDRVKNTEAFF
-	once	TRBJ1-2	TRBV19	TGTGCCAGTAGTATAGATCCCAGGGCGTCCTATGGCTACACCTTC	CASSIDPRASYGYTF
-	-	TRBJ2-3	TRBV9	TGTGCCAGCAGCCAGAGACAGGCCCTTTACACAGATACGCAGTATTTT	CASSQRQALYTDTQYF
TRBD2	-	TRBJ2-7	TRBV6-5	TGTGCCAGCAGGGGAGCGGGAGGAAGCTACGAGCAGTACTTC	CASRGAGGSYEQYF
-	-	TRBJ2-2	TRBV19	TGTGCCAGTAGTTCTAGGACAGACACCGGGGAGCTGTTTTTT	CASSSRTDTGELFF
TRBD2	-	TRBJ2-1	TRBV30	TGTGCCTGGACCAACCTAGCGGGAGGGGAGCAGTTCTTC	CAWTNLAGGEQFF
TRBD1	-	TRBJ2-7	TRBV19	TGTGCCAGTAGTGCCCAGGACAGGGGGGTATACGAGCAGTACTTC	CASSAQDRGVYEQYF
-	-	TRBJ2-5	TRBV5-1	TGCGCCAGCAGCTTCTATACAGGAGAGACCCAGTACTTC	CASSFYTGETQYF
-	-	TRBJ1-5	TRBV6-1	TGTGCCAGCAGATTGGACAGCCTGCAGCCCCAGCATTTT	CASRLDSLQPQHF
TRBD2	-	TRBJ2-7	TRBV30	TGTGCCTATAGACTAGCCATAGAGCAGTACTTC	CAYRLAIEQYF
TRBD2	few	TRBJ2-3	TRBV11-2	TGTGCCAGCAGCGCCAATAGCGGGAGCCTCGGAGATACGCAGTATTTT	CASSANSGSLGDTQYF
-	-	TRBJ1-5	TRBV30	TGTGCCTGGAGTGTCTCCGGAGTTAGCAATCAGCCCCAGCATTTT	CAWSVSGVSNQPQHF
TRBD2	-	TRBJ2-1	TRBV18	TGTGCCAGCTCACCAACGGCTAGCGGGCCTCCATCCTACAATGAGCAGTTCTTC	CASSPTASGPPSYNEQFF
-	-	TRBJ2-1	TRBV27	TGTGCCAGCAGCCGTCTTTCCGCCTACAATGAGCAGTTCTTC	CASSRLSAYNEQFF
TRBD1	-	TRBJ2-7	TRBV28	TGTGCCAGCAGTTCGTACGGGACAGGGTCCTACGAGCAGTACTTC	CASSSYGTGSYEQYF
-	-	TRBJ2-7	TRBV28	TGTGCCAGCAGTTTAAGGGGCTCGGGAGCCTACGAGCAGTACTTC	CASSLRGSGAYEQYF
-	-	TRBJ2-5	TRBV28	TGTGCCAGCAGTTCTGGGTCCACACGGGTACCCCAGTACTTC	CASSSGSTRVPQYF